This T cell receptor (beta chain) was sequenced in a study of neurological immune-mediated disorders. CDR1 is MNHEY, CDR2 SMNVEV, per germline (reference sequence). Trimming at V came to 4 bases and at J to 5 bases, leaving 16 bases not matched to a gene. The CDR3 is 18 amino acids. Overall study results and limits: Private repertoires in all groups were suggested, as expanded clones shared no CDR3 amino acid sequences across subjects.

This clonotype came up many times. The antigen is unknown. Regarding time point: technical triplicate 1. Libraries from sorted cells used 900,000 to 1,000,000 T cells (CD4+ or CD8+). TCRdb analysed the 5' RACE reads with MiXCR anew, one entry per CDR3 protein. This repertoire shows tens of thousands of distinct CDR3 sequences, roughly 13% found once; its top ten account for approximately 5%. Sequenced input: CD4+ T cells from blood. This chain connects TRBV27 to TRBJ2-1; TRBD2 agrees at 8 bases. The TCR comes from a female donor with HTLV-1-associated myelopathy (HAM/TSP). CDR3 sequence: CASSSLSRAGGTDNEQFF. Here the CDR3 DNA reads TGTGCCAGCAGTTCCCTCTCCCGGGCGGGGGGTACGGACAATGAGCAGTTCTTC.